This T cell receptor (beta chain) was recovered during a study of shared clonotypes between healthy human individuals. Turning to the study itself: Each donor had three CD4 naive, three CD4 memory, two CD8 naive and one CD8 memory plate.

Germline values: CDR1 MDHEN, CDR2 SYDVKM. There are 15 residues in the CDR3. The V gene lost 4 bases and the J gene lost 1 base, with 14 bases spanning the gap. Genomic DNA from each subset was divided evenly over several immunoSEQ plates. Generated by immunoSEQ multiplex PCR, the TCRdb table keeps only in-frame clones and is missing some. The sample contains about 1.1 million clones, around three quarters of which appear only once. The receptor's source is a man aged 18-30 years in good health. Some clones in this sample may be carry-over from other donors' samples. The gene calls are TRBV28 and TRBJ2-7, with D perhaps assigned TRBD1 or TRBD2 (6 bases each). The material sequenced was memory CD4+ T cells from PBMCs. Subset indicated: CD45RA-negative fraction. The CDR3 sequence is CASSSRGQGSYEQYF. In DNA, the CDR3 is TGTGCCAGCAGTTCCCGGGGGCAGGGGTCCTACGAGCAGTACTTC.